This TCR beta chain is drawn from a study of T cell changes during pregnancy in multiple sclerosis. Sequencing used immunoSEQ multiplex PCR; TCRdb keeps in-frame clones, though not all of them. The profile shows just over 60,000 clones, approximately 92% of them singletons. Germline V CDR1 and CDR2: SGHAT, FQNNGV. With 3 bases removed from V and 8 bases from J, the gap between germline ends came to 14 bases. This CDR3 has 14 amino acids. This TCR was recovered from a female donor in good health, enrolled as a control in a pregnancy study. Specimen: peripheral blood, collected in the second trimester of pregnancy. J is TRBJ2-1 and V is TRBV11-2, with a tentative D call TRBD1 (5 bases). The CDR3 protein is CASSFRGMSDEQFF. CDR3 DNA: TGTGCCAGCAGCTTTAGGGGAATGAGCGATGAGCAGTTCTTC.